A single sample gave rise to the 29 T cell receptor beta chains below, sequenced in a study of blood T cell repertoires in COVID-19. Generated by immunoSEQ multiplex PCR, the TCRdb table keeps only in-frame clones and is missing some. The data show just under 80,000 clones, with around 84% seen just once and about 35% held by the top ten. The sample was peripheral blood. Receptors originate from a woman in her 70s with acute or convalescent COVID-19.

This clone was seen just once. This chain uses TRBV6-5 with TRBJ1-6; D gene uncertain. Germline V gives CDR1 MNHEY, CDR2 SVGAGI. This CDR3 spans 12 amino acids. V lost 5 bases to trimming and J lost 5 bases, with 4 bases between them. CDR3 DNA: TGTGCCAGCAGTCCCAATAATTCACCCCTCCACTTT. This translates into CASSPNNSPLHF.

The J gene is TRBJ2-2, the V gene TRBV7-8; TRBD2 aligns across 10 bases. V dropped 4 bases and J dropped 4; count of bases not matched to a gene: 6. The V gene's germline CDR1 is SGHVS and CDR2 FQNEAQ. The CDR3 loop spans 16 amino acids. This CDR3 reads CASSSSGRSGTGELFF. The CDR3 DNA follows: TGTGCCAGCAGCTCTAGCGGGAGATCGGGCACCGGGGAGCTGTTTTTT.

The rearrangement uses TRBV19 and TRBJ1-1; 8 bases fit TRBD1. Germline-derived CDR1 and CDR2 are LNHDA and SQIVND (reference sequence). V was clipped by 4 bases and J by 11 bases; unmatched bases: 9. This CDR3 has 13 residues. The CDR3 coding sequence is TGTGCCAGTAGTACTCAAGGGGCAGGGGGCGCTTTCTTT. This encodes CASSTQGAGGAFF.

The chain uses TRBV7-3 and TRBJ2-1, with a tentative D call TRBD2 (6 bases). Trimming removed 11 bases at V and 0 bases at J, with 17 bases between. Per the germline V gene, CDR1 is SGHTA and CDR2 is FQGTGA. The CDR3 is 15 residues long. The CDR3 DNA reads as TGTGCCTCCCGTCGGGACTCCAGCTCCTACAATGAGCAGTTCTTC. Amino acid sequence: CASRRDSSSYNEQFF.

The chain joins TRBV29-1 to TRBJ1-1, with D unresolved. V shed 4 bases and J shed 10 bases, with 16 bases lying between them. Germline V gene sequence: CDR1 SQVTM, CDR2 ANQGSEA. The CDR3 is 12 residues long. CDR3 region: CSVALGRGAAFF. The CDR3 DNA sequence: TGCAGCGTTGCTCTCGGTCGGGGTGCAGCTTTCTTT.

Ten or more counts support this clone. This chain's CDR3 is CASSIEGLRGYTF. CDR3 bases: TGTGCCAGTAGTATTGAGGGTCTACGGGGCTACACCTTC. The V gene is TRBV19, the J gene TRBJ1-2; D gene uncertain. There are 13 residues in the CDR3. Deletions cut 3 bases from V and 8 bases from J, with 13 bases between. Per germline, CDR1 LNHDA and CDR2 SQIVND (reference sequence).

The gene calls are TRBV5-1 and TRBJ1-3; D unresolved. Germline V CDR1 and CDR2: SGHRS, YFSETQ. The CDR3 length is 14 residues. V lost 4 bases and J 0 bases, leaving 8 bases between the germline ends. The DNA for the CDR3 is TGCGCCAGCAGCGCCGGAGTCTCTGGAAACACCATATATTTT. Translation gives CASSAGVSGNTIYF.

This clone was picked up a small number of times. V and J are TRBV19 and TRBJ1-5; unclear D gene. V was pared by 3 bases and J by 5 bases, with 11 bases between. Per the germline V gene, CDR1 is LNHDA and CDR2 is SQIVND (reference sequence). This CDR3 region has 14 residues. The CDR3 nucleotides read TGTGCCAGTAGTATTTTTACAGCCGATCAGCCCCAGCATTTT. This translates into CASSIFTADQPQHF.

The chain combines TRBV6-5 with TRBJ1-2, with 10 bases aligning to TRBD1. The CDR3 runs to 15 residues. V dropped 0 bases and J dropped 4; count of bases not matched to a gene: 2. Germline-derived CDR1 and CDR2 are MNHEY and SVGAGI. The CDR3 here is CASSYSDRGAYGYTF. The DNA for the CDR3 is TGTGCCAGCAGTTACTCGGACAGGGGGGCCTATGGCTACACCTTC.

The chain employs TRBV11-2 and TRBJ1-6; TRBD1 aligns across 7 bases. J gave up 5 bases and V 5 bases, and 6 bases lay outside the gene matches. This CDR3 comprises 15 residues. Germline assignment: CDR1 SGHAT and CDR2 FQNNGV. The CDR3 DNA sequence: TGTGCCAGCAGCCTACTTGGACAGGATAATTCACCCCTCCACTTT. It encodes CASSLLGQDNSPLHF. Full variable domain (remainder filled in from reference TRBV11-2 and TRBJ1-6): EAGVAQSPRYKIIEKRQSVAFWCNPISGHATLYWYQQILGQGPKLLIQFQNNGVVDDSQLPKDRFSAERLKGVDSTLKIQPAKLEDSAVYLCASSLLGQDNSPLHFGNGTRLTVT.

This chain links TRBV5-6 with TRBJ2-6; TRBD1 agrees at 7 bases. Germline V gene data show CDR1 as SGHDT and CDR2 as YYEEEE. Germline trimming cut 3 bases from V and 3 bases from J; bases unmatched to any gene: 6. The CDR3 runs to 16 residues. This CDR3 is CASSSVQGDGANVLTF. The CDR3 DNA is TGTGCCAGCAGCTCGGTTCAGGGGGATGGGGCCAACGTCCTGACTTTC. The full variable domain, rest sourced from reference TRBV5-6 and TRBJ2-6, is DAGVTQSPTHLIKTRGQQVTLRCSPKSGHDTVSWYQQALGQGPQFIFQYYEEEERQRGNFPDRFSGHQFPNYSSELNVNALLLGDSALYLCASSSVQGDGANVLTFGAGSRLTVL.

The rearrangement uses TRBV7-9 and TRBJ2-3, with D perhaps TRBD2 (7 bases). Germline CDR1 is SEHNR and CDR2 is FQNEAQ (reference sequence). This CDR3 spans 16 amino acids. V gave up 7 bases and J gave up 3 bases, with 20 bases separating them. Here the CDR3 reads CASTYWGGGETDTQYF. In DNA form, the CDR3 reads TGTGCCAGCACCTACTGGGGGGGCGGAGAAACAGATACGCAGTATTTT.

The rearrangement uses TRBV7-2 and TRBJ2-7, with D tentatively TRBD2 (5 bases). The germline V and J ends were trimmed by 3 bases and 0 bases, with 6 bases remaining between them. This CDR3 spans 13 amino acids. CDR1 is SGHTA and CDR2 is FQGNSA in the germline V gene. Written as DNA, the CDR3 is TGTGCCAGCAGCTTCGGAGGCTCCTACGAGCAGTACTTC. This encodes CASSFGGSYEQYF.

This clone appeared a few times. The chain's CDR3 is CAWTAGNTGELFF. CDR3 coding DNA: TGTGCCTGGACAGCAGGGAACACCGGGGAGCTGTTTTTT. V is TRBV30 and J is TRBJ2-2; D is ambiguous. Trimming cost V 4 bases and J 1 base, with 7 bases left between them. The germline CDR1 and CDR2 sequences are GTSNPN and SVGIG (reference sequence). This CDR3 is 13 amino acids long.

This clone was recorded only once. V and J are TRBV7-9 and TRBJ1-4, with 12 bases lining up with TRBD1. Germline V CDR1 and CDR2: SEHNR, FQNEAQ (reference sequence). This CDR3 spans 18 amino acids. V shed 1 base, J shed 4 bases, and the junction held 7 bases outside the gene matches. CDR3 coding DNA: TGTGCCAGCAGCTTAGGCGCTGGGACAGGGGGCCTTAATGAAAAACTGTTTTTT. This codes for CASSLGAGTGGLNEKLFF.

The CDR3 reads CASSFDRGGAVHTDTQYF. In DNA form, the CDR3 reads TGCGCCAGCAGCTTCGACAGGGGTGGAGCGGTACACACAGATACGCAGTATTTT. This sequence joins TRBV5-1 and TRBJ2-3; 8 bases align to TRBD1. The CDR3 has 18 amino acids. The V and J ends lost 2 bases and 2 bases, in that order; junction bases with no gene match: 13. Looked up from germline, CDR1 is SGHRS and CDR2 is YFSETQ.

This chain connects TRBV5-5 to TRBJ2-2; TRBD2 might be the D (6 bases). The CDR3 is made up of 14 amino acids. V gave up 3 bases and J gave up 4 bases, with 10 bases separating them. Germline CDR1 is SGHKS and CDR2 is YYEKEE (reference sequence). The CDR3 DNA follows: TGTGCCAGCAGCTCGGGACTTAGCACCGGGGAGCTGTTTTTT. Translating it yields CASSSGLSTGELFF. Full variable domain (remainder filled in from reference TRBV5-5 and TRBJ2-2): DAGVTQSPTHLIKTRGQQVTLRCSPISGHKSVSWYQQVLGQGPQFIFQYYEKEERGRGNFPDRFSARQFPNYSSELNVNALLLGDSALYLCASSSGLSTGELFFGEGSRLTVL.

This chain connects TRBV19 to TRBJ1-5, with D tentatively TRBD1 (5 bases). V lost 2 bases and J lost 5, with 13 bases in between. This CDR3 has 15 residues. Looked up from germline, CDR1 is LNHDA and CDR2 is SQIVND (reference sequence). CDR3 protein: CASSIIGGNYQPQHF. In DNA, the CDR3 is TGTGCCAGTAGTATAATCGGGGGGAACTATCAGCCCCAGCATTTT.

The rearrangement links TRBV24-1 to TRBJ2-2; a weak D match, TRBD2 (7 bases). The germline gives CDR1 KGHDR, CDR2 SFDVKD. Trimming pared 9 bases from V and 2 bases from J, leaving 18 bases between. This CDR3 is 16 amino acids long. This chain's CDR3 is CATGGGGGDNTGELFF. CDR3 nucleotides: TGTGCCACCGGCGGGGGAGGGGGAGATAACACCGGGGAGCTGTTTTTT.

The rearrangement joins TRBV2 to TRBJ1-1; a possible D gene is TRBD1 (5 bases). Trimming took off 6 bases at V and 0 bases at J, with 23 bases between the two ends. Germline-derived CDR1 and CDR2 are SNHLY and FYNNEI. This CDR3 has 18 amino acids. This CDR3 is CASREMGGRGRMNTEAFF. The DNA for the CDR3 is TGTGCCAGCAGGGAAATGGGGGGGAGGGGACGTATGAACACTGAAGCTTTCTTT.

The chain joins TRBV7-9 to TRBJ2-7, with 13 bases matching TRBD2. This CDR3 comprises 16 residues. In germline, CDR1 is SEHNR, CDR2 FQNEAQ (reference sequence). V lost 5 bases, J lost 4 bases, and 8 bases stayed unmatched. The CDR3 bases are TGTGCCAGCAGCCCATGGACTAGCGGGAGCGGGTACGAGCAGTACTTC. Translation: CASSPWTSGSGYEQYF.

The chain carries TRBV7-9 and TRBJ1-4; D might be TRBD1 (5 bases). Germline V gene data show CDR1 as SEHNR and CDR2 as FQNEAQ (reference sequence). V lost 4 bases and J lost 3, with 12 bases in between. The CDR3 totals 15 residues. In nucleotides, the CDR3 is TGTGCCAGCAGCTCCTCCGGGGGGTCTAATGAAAAACTGTTTTTT. Amino acids: CASSSSGGSNEKLFF. Supplemented by reference TRBV7-9 and TRBJ1-4, the full variable domain reads DTGVSQNPRHKITKRGQNVTFRCDPISEHNRLYWYRQTLGQGPEFLTYFQNEAQLEKSRLLSDRFSAERPKGSFSTLEIQRTEQGDSAMYLCASSSSGGSNEKLFFGSGTQLSVL.

The chain joins TRBV3-1 (or the pseudogene TRBV3-2) to TRBJ2-3; a weak D match, TRBD2 (6 bases). Germline V gene sequence: CDR1 LGHDT, CDR2 YNNKEL (reference sequence). V lost 1 base to trimming and J lost 1 base, with 6 bases between them. This CDR3 is 14 amino acids long. In DNA form, the CDR3 reads TGTGCCAGCAGCCAAGTAGCGGGCACAGATACGCAGTATTTT. Its translation: CASSQVAGTDTQYF.

J is TRBJ2-5 and V is TRBV29-1, with 7 bases fitting TRBD1. The V segment lost 3 bases and the J segment 3 bases; nucleotides outside the gene matches: 7. The V gene's germline CDR1 is SQVTM and CDR2 ANQGSEA. This CDR3 region has 14 residues. The CDR3 is CSVDWTGDEETQYF. In DNA, the CDR3 is TGCAGCGTTGATTGGACAGGCGATGAAGAGACCCAGTACTTC.

This clone was seen a handful of times. The CDR3 nucleotides are TGTGCCAGCAGTGCAGGCCGGGACAGGCTTAACTATGGCTACACCTTC. Translation gives CASSAGRDRLNYGYTF. The genes are TRBV2 and TRBJ1-2; 8 nucleotides align to TRBD1. Germline-derived CDR1 and CDR2 are SNHLY and FYNNEI. Trimming cost V 4 bases and J 1 base; bases outside gene matches: 8. The CDR3 length is 16 residues.

The V call is TRBV12-3 or TRBV12-4, the J call TRBJ1-2, with D possibly TRBD1 on 5 matching bases. V lost 10 bases and J lost 3, with 15 bases in between. The CDR3 has 13 amino acids. The CDR3 coding sequence is TGTGCCACGGTAGGAACGGGGGACTATGGCTACACCTTC. This gives the protein CATVGTGDYGYTF.

The chain couples TRBV12-5 to TRBJ2-1; TRBD2 matches at 12 bases. Looked up from germline, CDR1 is LGHNT and CDR2 is FRNRAP. The CDR3 sequence is 17 residues long. Trimming at V came to 5 bases and at J to 7 bases, leaving 12 bases not matched to a gene. The CDR3 sequence is CASGRPLAGGSGNEQFF. The CDR3 nucleotides read TGTGCTAGTGGTCGACCGCTAGCGGGAGGGTCAGGGAATGAGCAGTTCTTC. Filled out from reference TRBV12-5 and TRBJ2-1, the complete variable domain reads DARVTQTPRHKVTEMGQEVTMRCQPILGHNTVFWYRQTMMQGLELLAYFRNRAPLDDSGMPKDRFSAEMPDATLATLKIQPSEPRDSAVYFCASGRPLAGGSGNEQFFGPGTRLTVL.

This rearrangement joins TRBV29-1 to TRBJ2-5; TRBD1 matches at 12 bases. V trimming: 6 bases; J trimming: 5 bases; junction bases outside the gene matches: 4. Germline V gives CDR1 SQVTM, CDR2 ANQGSEA. This CDR3 has 13 amino acids. DNA of the CDR3: TGCAGCGTGGGGACAGGGGGCTTGGAGACCCAGTACTTC. It specifies CSVGTGGLETQYF.

This clone was picked up one time. The gene calls are TRBV6-5 and TRBJ1-2, with D tentatively TRBD1 (5 bases). The V end lost 0 bases, the J end lost 0 bases, and 11 bases lay between the germline ends. CDR1 is MNHEY, CDR2 SVGAGI, per germline. This CDR3 contains 16 residues. CDR3 sequence (DNA): TGTGCCAGCAGTTACTCGCAGGGCTTAGCTAACTATGGCTACACCTTC. It codes for CASSYSQGLANYGYTF.